This T cell receptor (beta chain) was sequenced during a study of T cell responses to AZD1222 COVID-19 vaccine. Assay used: immunoSEQ multiplex PCR; TCRdb lists only in-frame clones, some missing. The repertoire holds approximately 25,000 clones, with around 93% as singletons. This TCR was sampled from an adult who received the AZD1222 COVID-19 vaccine. The specimen was peripheral blood, collected 28 days after the second AZD1222 dose.

CDR3 nucleotide sequence: TGTGCCACCAGTGATTCCCGGGACTACAGACAAGAGACCCAGTACTTC. Its translation: CATSDSRDYRQETQYF. This chain joins TRBV24-1 and TRBJ2-5; 7 bases match TRBD2. This CDR3 has 16 residues. Germline assignment: CDR1 KGHDR and CDR2 SFDVKD. J lost 2 bases, V lost 2 bases, and 7 bases had no gene match.